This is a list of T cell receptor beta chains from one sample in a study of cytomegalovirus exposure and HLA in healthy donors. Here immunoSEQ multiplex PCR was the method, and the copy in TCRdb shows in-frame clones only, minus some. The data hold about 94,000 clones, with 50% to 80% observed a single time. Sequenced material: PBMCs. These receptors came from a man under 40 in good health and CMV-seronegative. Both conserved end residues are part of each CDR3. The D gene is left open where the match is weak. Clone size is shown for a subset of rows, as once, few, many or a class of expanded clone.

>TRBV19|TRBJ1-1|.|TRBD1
CASSKGGRAGTEAFF
TGTGCCAGTAGTAAAGGGGGCAGGGCGGGCACTGAAGCTTTCTTT
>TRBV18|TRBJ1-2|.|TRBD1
CASSPDGTVNYGYTF
TGTGCCAGCTCACCCGACGGGACAGTTAACTATGGCTACACCTTC
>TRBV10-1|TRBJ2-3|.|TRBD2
CASSGGRGTDTQYF
TGCGCCAGCAGCGGCGGGAGAGGGACAGATACGCAGTATTTT
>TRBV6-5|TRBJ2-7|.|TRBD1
CASSYDGQGSYEQYF
TGTGCCAGCAGTTACGACGGACAGGGGAGCTACGAGCAGTACTTC
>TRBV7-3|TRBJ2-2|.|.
CASRQGVSNTGELFF
TGTGCCAGCAGACAAGGGGTTTCGAACACCGGGGAGCTGTTTTTT
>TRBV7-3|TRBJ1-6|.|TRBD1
CASSELGTADSPLHF
TGTGCCAGCAGCGAACTTGGGACAGCCGATTCACCCCTCCACTTT
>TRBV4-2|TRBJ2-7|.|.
CASSLGGPSTYEQYF
TGTGCCAGCAGCCTAGGAGGCCCTAGCACCTACGAGCAGTACTTC
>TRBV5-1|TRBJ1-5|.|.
CASSLGGGSNQPQHF
TGCGCCAGCAGCTTAGGGGGGGGGAGCAATCAGCCCCAGCATTTT
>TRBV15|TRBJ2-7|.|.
CATSRDWSLSYEQYF
TGTGCCACCAGCAGAGATTGGTCGCTTAGCTACGAGCAGTACTTC
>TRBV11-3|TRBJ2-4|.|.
CASRGMVGLKNIQYF
TGTGCCAGCAGAGGGATGGTGGGGCTCAAAAACATTCAGTACTTC
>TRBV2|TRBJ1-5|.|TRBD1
CASTGSRDSGQPQHF
TGTGCCAGCACCGGCTCCAGGGACAGCGGGCAGCCCCAGCATTTT
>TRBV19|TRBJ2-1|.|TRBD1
CATSRTGIHEQFF
TGTGCCACCTCCCGGACAGGCATCCATGAGCAGTTCTTC
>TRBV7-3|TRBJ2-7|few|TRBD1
CASTQARDREGYEQYF
TGTGCCAGCACCCAAGCTAGGGACAGGGAGGGGTACGAGCAGTACTTC
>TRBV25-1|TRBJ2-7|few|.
CASRGISYEQYF
TGTGCCAGCAGGGGCATTTCCTACGAGCAGTACTTC
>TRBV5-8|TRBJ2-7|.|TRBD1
CASSQRQGAYEQYF
TGTGCCAGCAGCCAGAGACAGGGGGCCTACGAGCAGTACTTC
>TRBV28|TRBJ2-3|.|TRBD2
CASSFGGTDTQYF
TGTGCCAGCAGTTTCGGGGGGACAGATACGCAGTATTTT
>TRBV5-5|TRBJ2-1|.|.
CASSFLLRYYNEQFF
TGTGCCAGCAGCTTTTTGCTACGATACTACAATGAGCAGTTCTTC
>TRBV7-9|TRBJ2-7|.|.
CASTSVESYEQYF
TGTGCCAGCACCTCCGTTGAGTCCTACGAGCAGTACTTC
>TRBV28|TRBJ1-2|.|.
CASSPPGRDGYTF
TGTGCCAGCAGTCCCCCGGGGAGGGATGGCTACACCTTC
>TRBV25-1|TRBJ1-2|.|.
CASSDPGRRGGTAGYTF
TGTGCCAGCAGTGACCCAGGGCGGAGGGGAGGTACGGCTGGCTACACCTTC
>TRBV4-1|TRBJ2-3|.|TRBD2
CASSLGGASGETDTQYF
TGCGCCAGCAGCCTAGGGGGTGCTAGCGGGGAAACAGATACGCAGTATTTT
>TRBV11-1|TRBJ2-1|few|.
CASSLDGNAYNEQFF
TGTGCCAGCAGCTTAGACGGTAACGCTTACAATGAGCAGTTCTTC
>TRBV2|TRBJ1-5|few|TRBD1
CASERGQGIGPQHF
TGTGCCAGCGAGCGGGGACAGGGGATCGGGCCCCAGCATTTT
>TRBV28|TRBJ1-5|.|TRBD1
CASRRWTGLNNQPQHF
TGTGCCAGCAGGCGATGGACAGGCCTCAATAATCAGCCCCAGCATTTT
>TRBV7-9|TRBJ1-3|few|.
CASSLTAGGVQNTIYF
TGTGCCAGCAGCTTAACGGCCGGCGGGGTCCAGAACACCATATATTTT
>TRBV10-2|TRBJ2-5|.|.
CASSDPRRETQYF
TGCGCCAGCAGTGACCCTAGGAGGGAGACCCAGTACTTC
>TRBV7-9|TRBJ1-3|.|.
CSSSLGLSGNTIYF
TGTTCCAGCAGCTTAGGTCTTTCTGGAAACACCATATATTTT
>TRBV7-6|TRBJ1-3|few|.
CASSLESGAGNTIYF
TGTGCCAGCAGCCTCGAGTCGGGTGCAGGAAACACCATATATTTT
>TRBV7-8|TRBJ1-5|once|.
CASSLGYGGYQPQHF
TGTGCCAGCAGCTTAGGCTACGGGGGTTATCAGCCCCAGCATTTT
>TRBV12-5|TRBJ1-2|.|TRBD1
CASGLVRPGGGFGYTF
TGTGCTAGTGGTTTGGTACGGCCAGGGGGCGGCTTTGGCTACACCTTC